The clone carrying this T cell receptor beta chain was seen at least ten times. Its antigen is unidentified. This entry comes from a study of CD8 T cells in ankylosing spondylitis. Quantitative 5'-RACE was performed with molecular barcodes, and it yielded the TCR beta libraries. A single record per CDR3 protein comes from TCRdb applying MiXCR to the 5' RACE reads. In the table there are 250,000 to 350,000 distinct CDR3 sequences, about 20% of which are singletons. Broader study findings: Fewer than 10 highly homologous variants made up a TCR beta motif that seemed to typify ankylosing spondylitis blood. Before this, some motif variants had been reported in reactive arthritis synovial fluid and blood.

V was clipped by 0 bases and J by 4 bases, with 5 bases between them. CDR1 is LGHNA and CDR2 is YNFKEQ in the germline V gene. This CDR3 is built from 13 residues. V usage is TRBV4-2 and J usage is TRBJ2-3; D not certain. The sequencing sample was made of blood, either unsorted or a sorted T cell fraction (not recorded which). This TCR came from a male donor with ankylosing spondylitis or in good health (not recorded which). CDR3 sequence: CASSQDIADTQYF. CDR3 DNA: TGTGCCAGCAGCCAAGATATTGCAGATACGCAGTATTTT.